Only a few counts were recorded for the clone carrying this T cell receptor beta chain. The antigen remains undetermined. Per the germline V gene, CDR1 is MNHEY and CDR2 is SVGEGT. The CDR3 contains 16 residues. The ends lost 6 bases at V and 0 bases at J; junction bases unmatched: 3. TCRdb used MiXCR to reprocess the 5' RACE reads, holding one entry per CDR3 protein. Among about 200,000 distinct CDR3 sequences listed, 18% were seen once. These data belong to a study of T-cell memory formation after mild COVID-19. On the study more broadly: Among the donors, TCR clusters were largely specific to each donor.

Study results and limitations: CD4+ contracting clones were mainly CM and EM; CD8+ ones, EMRA. Detection of some responders pre-infection suggested pre-existing cross-reactive memory T cells participated.

This clonotype originated in an adult woman who had mild COVID-19 (a few samples of this study predate the infection). Cell type and time point are not known. The sample consisted of PBMCs or a T cell subset sorted from them (not recorded which). This chain links TRBV6-2 or TRBV6-3 with TRBJ2-7, with TRBD2 matching 15 bases. CDR3 in amino acids: CASSKGLAGGSYEQYF. CDR3 nucleotides: TGTGCCAGCAGCAAGGGACTAGCGGGAGGCTCCTACGAGCAGTACTTC.